Below are 15 T cell receptor beta chains sequenced from a single sample in a study of radiation and T cells in renal cell carcinoma (TCRdb year 2020). Receptor libraries were prepared by the immunoSEQ multiplex PCR assay. What TCRdb holds here is the immuneACCESS table cut down to in-frame rearrangements. Part of the clones is not present; checked against another copy, under half of the missing clones reflect an unresolved V gene, and the others are unexplained. This sample holds 150,000 to 200,000 clones; roughly 90% were observed only once. The biggest ten clones account for 11% of the sample. In light of the paper, this sample's time point label describes: blood 4 weeks post-SBRT, at nephrectomy. The treatment or condition label, as the study defines it: 15 Gy SBRT to primary tumor, nephrectomy 4 weeks later. Specimen: blood, collected from a patient whose treatment included radiotherapy and nephrectomy. The source is a woman between 50 and 59 years old with renal cell carcinoma.

This rearrangement joins TRBV9 to TRBJ2-7, with TRBD2 matching over 11 bases. Germline CDR1 reads SGDLS; CDR2 reads YYNGEE. V lost 4 bases and J lost 2; bases outside the gene matches: 5. The CDR3 covers 15 residues. This chain's CDR3 is CASSPTSGGPYEQYF. The CDR3 DNA reads TGTGCCAGCAGCCCCACTAGCGGGGGCCCCTACGAGCAGTACTTC.

CDR3 bases: TGTGCCAGCAACTACTGGGGAAACACTGAAGCTTTCTTT. Its protein product is CASNYWGNTEAFF. This chain joins TRBV2 and TRBJ1-1; unclear D gene. Germline values: CDR1 SNHLY, CDR2 FYNNEI. Trimming cost V 7 bases and J 2 bases, with 11 bases left between them. The CDR3 contains 13 residues.

Points on this clone: In the same sample, other DNA sequences code for this CDR3. The chain has TRBV19 and TRBJ2-5, with unresolved D. The CDR3 runs 12 residues. V gave up 4 bases and J gave up 5 bases, with 8 bases separating them. The V gene's germline CDR1 is LNHDA and CDR2 SQIVND (reference sequence). CDR3 sequence: CASSTVGETQYF. In DNA form, the CDR3 reads TGTGCCAGTAGTACAGTTGGCGAGACCCAGTACTTC.

Comment on this clone: This sample includes further DNA sequences coding for the same CDR3. The rearrangement uses TRBV6-5 and TRBJ2-7, with a possible D match to TRBD1 (5 bases). This CDR3 region has 13 residues. The V gene's germline CDR1 is MNHEY and CDR2 SVGAGI. Trimming removed 2 bases from V and 3 bases from J, with 8 bases in between. The CDR3 sequence: CASSYLRGYEQYF. The CDR3 nucleotides are TGTGCCAGCAGTTACCTTAGGGGCTACGAGCAGTACTTC.

The chain couples TRBV11-1 to TRBJ2-3; no clear D. This CDR3 has 13 residues. Trimming left V 1 base short and J 3 bases short, with 5 bases between. Germline V gene data show CDR1 as SGHAT and CDR2 as FQDESV (reference sequence). The chain's CDR3 is CASSLVSTDTQYF. For the CDR3, the DNA is TGTGCCAGCAGCTTAGTATCGACAGATACGCAGTATTTT.

This clone was picked up one time. The V gene is TRBV19, the J gene TRBJ1-5; 9 nucleotides line up with TRBD1. There are 15 residues in the CDR3. V lost 6 bases to trimming and J lost 1 base; unmatched junction nucleotides: 4. CDR1 is LNHDA, CDR2 SQIVND, per germline (reference sequence). CDR3 DNA sequence: TGTGCCAGTAGAAAGACAGGGGGAAGCAATCAGCCCCAGCATTTT. Residues: CASRKTGGSNQPQHF.

The J gene is TRBJ2-1, the V gene TRBV5-6; D gene ambiguous. V lost 4 bases to trimming and J lost 5 bases, with 7 bases between them. This CDR3 is built from 12 residues. CDR1 is SGHDT, CDR2 YYEEEE, per germline. CDR3 sequence (DNA): TGTGCCAGCAGCCGCCCTAACAATGAGCAGTTCTTC. This encodes CASSRPNNEQFF.

The chain has TRBV7-2 and TRBJ2-3; no clear D. The germline V gene encodes CDR1 SGHTA and CDR2 FQGNSA. V was shortened by 4 bases and J by 4 bases, with 18 bases between the two germline ends. The CDR3 totals 16 residues. The CDR3 reads CASSSILSEKADTQYF. The CDR3 DNA reads TGTGCCAGCAGCTCAATCCTTAGTGAGAAGGCAGATACGCAGTATTTT. Supplemented by reference TRBV7-2 and TRBJ2-3, the full variable domain reads GAGVSQSPSNKVTEKGKDVELRCDPISGHTALYWYRQSLGQGLEFLIYFQGNSAPDKSGLPSDRFSAERTGGSVSTLTIQRTQQEDSAVYLCASSSILSEKADTQYFGPGTRLTVL.

The CDR3 DNA follows: TGTGCCAGCGGGTCAGGGGGCGAAGGTGCAGATACGCAGTATTTT. This codes for CASGSGGEGADTQYF. The chain has TRBV4-2 and TRBJ2-3, with TRBD1 identical over 8 bases. CDR1 is LGHNA, CDR2 YNFKEQ, per germline. The CDR3 consists of 15 residues. The V segment lost 8 bases and the J segment 4 bases; nucleotides outside the gene matches: 11.

Here the CDR3 DNA reads TGCGCCAGCAGCTTGCGACAGGGTTCCCATAGCGGGCAGTACTTC. Amino acids: CASSLRQGSHSGQYF. The genes are TRBV5-1 and TRBJ2-7; tentatively, D is TRBD1 (7 bases). The germline V and J ends were trimmed by 1 base and 9 bases, with 20 bases remaining between them. Germline lookup yields CDR1 SGHRS and CDR2 YFSETQ. The CDR3 contains 15 residues. The full variable domain, with the rest looked up from reference TRBV5-1 and TRBJ2-7, is KAGVTQTPRYLIKTRGQQVTLSCSPISGHRSVSWYQQTPGQGLQFLFEYFSETQRNKGNFPGRFSGRQFSNSRSEMNVSTLELGDSALYLCASSLRQGSHSGQYFGPGTRLTVT.

J is TRBJ2-1 and V is TRBV11-2; D is possibly TRBD2 (7 bases). CDR3 size: 13 residues. Trimming took 7 bases from V and 4 from J, leaving 11 bases between them. Germline V gene data show CDR1 as SGHAT and CDR2 as FQNNGV. This CDR3 reads CASMGGGYNEQFF. The CDR3 DNA sequence: TGTGCCAGCATGGGAGGGGGGTACAATGAGCAGTTCTTC.

The V and J genes are TRBV28 and TRBJ1-1, with TRBD1 as a possible D gene (5 bases). Between the trimmed V and J ends, which lost 6 bases and 4 bases, there was a span of 12 bases. Germline loops: CDR1 MDHEN, CDR2 SYDVKM. CDR3 length: 13 residues. The CDR3 DNA follows: TGTGCCAGCAGGCTCACAGGCGTCACTGAAGCTTTCTTT. Its translation is CASRLTGVTEAFF.

This clone was observed a single time. This chain connects TRBV6-6 to TRBJ1-6; D gene uncertain. V dropped 5 bases and J dropped 6 bases, with 5 bases sitting between them. This CDR3 is 12 amino acids long. From germline, CDR1 is MNHNY and CDR2 SVGAGI (reference sequence). CDR3 nucleotides: TGTGCCAGCAGTGGGATTAATTCACCCCTCCACTTT. Translation: CASSGINSPLHF.

The chain couples TRBV2 to TRBJ2-7; no clear D gene. CDR3 length equals 14 residues. CDR1 is SNHLY and CDR2 is FYNNEI in the germline V gene. V lost 3 bases and J lost 3, with 12 bases in between. The CDR3 DNA is TGTGCCAGCAGTGAGGATAACCGCATCTACGAGCAGTACTTC. Protein sequence: CASSEDNRIYEQYF.

Concerning this clone itself: This sample includes further DNA sequences coding for the same CDR3. The CDR3 region has the DNA TGTGCCAGCAGCTCTGGGACAGCGTCTGGAAACACCATATATTTT. Encoded protein: CASSSGTASGNTIYF. The chain uses TRBV5-4 and TRBJ1-3; 7 bases are shared with TRBD1. This CDR3 has 15 amino acids. The V gene end was trimmed by 3 bases and the J gene end by 1 base; junction bases not matched to a gene: 4. CDR1 is SGHNT, CDR2 YYREEE, per germline (reference sequence).